This T cell receptor (beta chain) appears in the sequencing data of a study of a mutant IDH1 vaccine in newly diagnosed glioma. Study observations and caveats: Altogether, about 93% of patients exhibited vaccine-induced immune responses.

There are a few counts of this clone. Its antigen is unknown. Time point of the sample: week 35, safety follow-up. Vaccination used 300 ug of mutant IDH1 20-mer peptide per dose, with topical imiquimod. Assay: immunoSEQ multiplex PCR; the TCRdb copy retains only in-frame clones and omits some. This sample has over 25,000 clones, with 65% to 85% found just once. Trimming removed 6 bases from V and 9 bases from J; junction bases left unmatched: 5. CDR1 and CDR2 from the germline V gene are MNHEY and SVGAGI. The CDR3 consists of 14 residues. The origin of this receptor is a woman aged 25 to 45 with glioma. Some clones in this sample may be carry-over from other donors' samples. The chain has TRBV6-5 and TRBJ2-1, with 13 bases fitting TRBD2. The sample was PBMCs, taken from a glioma patient whose treatment included an IDH1 peptide vaccine. CDR3 DNA sequence: TGTGCCAGCAGCAGGGGACTAGCGGGATTTGAGCAGTTCTTC. Amino acids: CASSRGLAGFEQFF.